What follows are 30 T cell receptor beta chains derived from one specimen sequenced in a study of vaccination effects on CD4 cells after COVID-19. These receptors' targets are unknown. Clones were sequenced by immunoSEQ multiplex PCR, and TCRdb holds only the in-frame ones, with some missing. In the table there are 40,000 to 45,000 clones, more than 60% of which are singletons. Sequencing followed a ViraFEST assay step that expanded antigen-specific CD4+ T cells with viral peptide pools. CD4+ T cell isolation took place after more than eight days of culture. Previously uninfected by SARS-CoV-2, the vaccine recipients also showed negative nucleocapsid antibodies. The material was CD4+ T cells from PBMCs cultured with HCoV-OC43 spike peptides, obtained before COVID-19 vaccination. The subset denotes: HCoV-OC43 spike overlapping peptide pool stimulation. The receptor source for this set is a human donor who received a COVID-19 vaccine.

This clone was seen only a few times. The J gene is TRBJ1-3, the V gene TRBV30; D possibly corresponds to TRBD1 (6 bases). CDR3 size: 14 residues. Germline assignment: CDR1 GTSNPN and CDR2 SVGIG (reference sequence). The V end was cut by 3 bases, the J end by 2 bases, with 11 bases between. For the CDR3, the DNA is TGTGCCTGGAGCACAGGGACGGCTGGAAACACCATATATTTT. Translation gives CAWSTGTAGNTIYF.

This clone has just a few counts. The rearrangement joins TRBV9 to TRBJ2-1, with 7 nucleotides matching TRBD2. The CDR3 is 15 residues long. Losses at the gene ends were 5 bases for V and 2 bases for J; bases not matched to a gene: 7. The germline gives CDR1 SGDLS, CDR2 YYNGEE. The CDR3 nucleotides are TGTGCCAGCAGTAGCCGGGACTACCCCTACAATGAGCAGTTCTTC. Encoded protein: CASSSRDYPYNEQFF.

This chain uses TRBV5-4 with TRBJ2-7; D is unclear. V dropped 0 bases and J dropped 3 bases, with 10 bases sitting between them. Germline lookup yields CDR1 SGHNT and CDR2 YYREEE (reference sequence). The CDR3 extends over 14 amino acids. The CDR3 bases are TGTGCCAGCAGCTTGGTCGGCAGGAACTACGAGCAGTACTTC. It specifies CASSLVGRNYEQYF.

This clone was counted between two and nine times. The sample carries other DNA sequences with the same CDR3. The chain is built from TRBV18 and TRBJ2-5; D could derive from TRBD1 or TRBD2 (6 bases each). Germline assignment: CDR1 KGHSH and CDR2 LQKENI. The germline V and J ends were trimmed by 0 bases and 1 base, with 9 bases remaining between them. This CDR3 contains 15 residues. The CDR3 DNA reads as TGTGCCAGCTCACCACCCGGGGGCCCCCAAGAGACCCAGTACTTC. Amino acids: CASSPPGGPQETQYF.

This chain connects TRBV7-9 to TRBJ1-5; D not certain. With 4 bases removed from V and 0 bases from J, the gap between germline ends came to 7 bases. The CDR3 has 14 amino acids. Germline V lookup: CDR1 SEHNR, CDR2 FQNEAQ (reference sequence). CDR3 residues: CASSSQDSNQPQHF. In DNA, the CDR3 is TGTGCCAGCAGCTCCCAGGATAGCAATCAGCCCCAGCATTTT.

J is TRBJ2-3 and V is TRBV30; D not resolved. CDR3 length: 13 amino acids. Trimming took 3 bases from V and 0 from J, leaving 7 bases between them. Germline V gene sequence: CDR1 GTSNPN, CDR2 SVGIG (reference sequence). In nucleotides, the CDR3 is TGTGCCTGGAGCCCCCGGAGCACAGATACGCAGTATTTT. It codes for CAWSPRSTDTQYF. Complete variable domain (other parts from reference TRBV30 and TRBJ2-3): SQTIHQWPATLVQPVGSPLSLECTVEGTSNPNLYWYRQAAGRGLQLLFYSVGIGQISSEVPQNLSASRPQDRQFILSSKKLLLSDSGFYLCAWSPRSTDTQYFGPGTRLTVL.

J is TRBJ1-1 and V is TRBV7-9, with a tentative D call TRBD1 (6 bases). This CDR3 is 17 amino acids long. Germline V gives CDR1 SEHNR, CDR2 FQNEAQ (reference sequence). The germline V and J ends were trimmed by 5 bases and 3 bases, with 22 bases remaining between them. CDR3 sequence: CASSQIPTGLRDTEAFF. CDR3 DNA sequence: TGTGCCAGCAGCCAAATACCTACAGGGTTAAGAGACACTGAAGCTTTCTTT.

The chain has TRBV5-1 and TRBJ2-7; 8 bases line up with TRBD1. The CDR3 is 15 residues long. Germline V CDR1 and CDR2: SGHRS, YFSETQ. The V and J ends lost 4 bases and 6 bases, in that order; junction bases with no gene match: 12. CDR3 amino acids: CASSQGQGTLSEQYF. CDR3 nucleotides: TGCGCCAGCAGCCAAGGACAGGGAACATTAAGCGAGCAGTACTTC. Full variable domain (rest looked up from reference TRBV5-1 and TRBJ2-7): KAGVTQTPRYLIKTRGQQVTLSCSPISGHRSVSWYQQTPGQGLQFLFEYFSETQRNKGNFPGRFSGRQFSNSRSEMNVSTLELGDSALYLCASSQGQGTLSEQYFGPGTRLTVT.

The chain employs TRBV9 and TRBJ1-1; D is ambiguous. There are 13 residues in the CDR3. Trimming took 0 bases from V and 7 from J, leaving 10 bases between them. CDR1 and CDR2 (germline): SGDLS, YYNGEE. This chain's CDR3 is CASSVAGVDEAFF. CDR3 coding DNA: TGTGCCAGCAGCGTAGCCGGGGTAGATGAAGCTTTCTTT.

J is TRBJ2-3 and V is TRBV7-2, with D perhaps TRBD2 (6 bases). Germline loops: CDR1 SGHTA, CDR2 FQGNSA. V lost 5 bases and J 5 bases, leaving 14 bases between the germline ends. This CDR3 has 14 amino acids. CDR3 residues: CASSLPGTRDTQYF. The CDR3 coding sequence is TGTGCCAGCAGCCTCCCCGGGACTCGAGATACGCAGTATTTT.

The chain is built from TRBV7-6 and TRBJ2-2; 14 bases map to TRBD2. There are 19 residues in the CDR3. Trimming took 5 bases from V and 4 from J; bases not matched to a gene: 12. The germline V gene has CDR1 SGHVS and CDR2 FNYEAQ. In DNA, the CDR3 is TGTGCCAGCAGCCCAAAACCGGGACTAGCGGGAGAATCCACCGGGGAGCTGTTTTTT. It encodes CASSPKPGLAGESTGELFF.

This chain joins TRBV5-1 and TRBJ2-3, with 11 bases that match TRBD2. CDR3 size: 15 residues. CDR1 is SGHRS, CDR2 YFSETQ, per germline. V was pared by 5 bases and J by 4 bases, with 6 bases of the junction left unmatched. CDR3 DNA sequence: TGCGCCAGCAGAATACTAGCGGGAGTCTCAGATACGCAGTATTTT. Translated: CASRILAGVSDTQYF.

The chain employs TRBV18 and TRBJ2-7, with 9 nucleotides matching TRBD2. Germline values: CDR1 KGHSH, CDR2 LQKENI. This CDR3 has 16 amino acids. V trimming: 3 bases; J trimming: 6 bases; junction bases outside the gene matches: 12. The CDR3 DNA is TGTGCCAGCTCACCCAAAATGGCTAGCGGGACGGTCGAGCAGTACTTC. Translated, it gives CASSPKMASGTVEQYF.

The chain joins TRBV9 to TRBJ2-1; 13 bases are a match to TRBD2. The CDR3 loop spans 17 amino acids. Germline V gene sequence: CDR1 SGDLS, CDR2 YYNGEE. The junction had 9 bases not matched to a gene; V was cut back by 0 bases and J by 9 bases. The CDR3 coding sequence is TGTGCCAGCAGCGTAGATCTACTAGCGGGGGGGCAGACTGAGCAGTTCTTC. Translated, it gives CASSVDLLAGGQTEQFF.

This CDR3 is CASSQDHGIYNEQFF. DNA for the CDR3: TGTGCCAGCAGCCAAGATCACGGAATTTACAATGAGCAGTTCTTC. The chain links TRBV4-2 to TRBJ2-1; D is unresolved. From germline, CDR1 is LGHNA and CDR2 YNFKEQ. The ends were cut back, 0 bases at V and 4 bases at J, with 10 bases in the middle. The CDR3 runs to 15 residues.

In its sample, this clone was seen many times. V usage is TRBV5-5 and J usage is TRBJ1-1; D is possibly TRBD1 (5 bases). Germline V gives CDR1 SGHKS, CDR2 YYEKEE (reference sequence). Trimming took off 4 bases at V and 1 base at J, with 8 bases between the two ends. The CDR3 contains 13 residues. The CDR3 bases are TGTGCCAGCAGCCTTACAGGGAACACTGAAGCTTTCTTT. It encodes CASSLTGNTEAFF.

V is TRBV28 and J is TRBJ2-7, with 7 nucleotides matching TRBD2. Per germline, CDR1 MDHEN and CDR2 SYDVKM. The V and J ends lost 4 bases and 0 bases, in that order; junction bases with no gene match: 6. CDR3 length equals 15 residues. In DNA, the CDR3 is TGTGCCAGCAGTTCTCCTAGCGGACCCTCCTACGAGCAGTACTTC. It encodes CASSSPSGPSYEQYF.

This clone was detected only a few times. The chain combines TRBV2 with TRBJ2-1; 13 bases align to TRBD2. CDR1 is SNHLY, CDR2 FYNNEI, per germline. V gave up 0 bases and J gave up 3 bases; unmatched junction bases: 14. The length of the CDR3 is 21 residues. In DNA form, the CDR3 reads TGTGCCAGCAGTGAAGCGCCCCGAGGGACTAGCGGGAAAGGTTTCTACAATGAGCAGTTCTTC. Translating it yields CASSEAPRGTSGKGFYNEQFF.

This clone was seen more than once but under ten times. This chain uses TRBV5-1 with TRBJ1-1; D uncertain. Trimming removed 4 bases from V and 3 bases from J, with 4 bases in between. From germline, CDR1 is SGHRS and CDR2 YFSETQ. The CDR3 covers 11 residues. The CDR3 protein is CASSADTEAFF. The DNA for the CDR3 is TGCGCCAGCAGCGCGGACACTGAAGCTTTCTTT. Filled out from reference TRBV5-1 and TRBJ1-1, the complete variable domain reads KAGVTQTPRYLIKTRGQQVTLSCSPISGHRSVSWYQQTPGQGLQFLFEYFSETQRNKGNFPGRFSGRQFSNSRSEMNVSTLELGDSALYLCASSADTEAFFGQGTRLTVV.

The J gene is TRBJ1-5, the V gene TRBV7-8, with TRBD1 identical over 8 bases. CDR1 is SGHVS and CDR2 is FQNEAQ in the germline V gene. The CDR3 length is 16 residues. The V gene end was trimmed by 2 bases and the J gene end by 2 bases; junction bases not matched to a gene: 5. The CDR3, as DNA: TGTGCCAGCAGCTTATCAGGGGGCGGGGGCAATCAGCCCCAGCATTTT. Amino acids: CASSLSGGGGNQPQHF.

This clone is a singleton in its sample. The chain is built from TRBV19 and TRBJ1-1, with D possibly TRBD1 on 5 matching bases. Germline V lookup: CDR1 LNHDA, CDR2 SQIVND (reference sequence). CDR3 length equals 14 residues. V gave up 5 bases and J gave up 4 bases, with 14 bases separating them. The CDR3 bases are TGTGCCAGTAGTCCAGGGCTATCGCTCACTGAAGCTTTCTTT. It codes for CASSPGLSLTEAFF. The full variable domain, rest sourced from reference TRBV19 and TRBJ1-1, is DGGITQSPKYLFRKEGQNVTLSCEQNLNHDAMYWYRQDPGQGLRLIYYSQIVNDFQKGDIAEGYSVSREKKESFPLTVTSAQKNPTAFYLCASSPGLSLTEAFFGQGTRLTVV.

This rearrangement joins TRBV12-3 or TRBV12-4 to TRBJ1-2; D may be TRBD1 (6 bases). CDR3 length: 11 amino acids. V was clipped by 4 bases and J by 6 bases, with 6 bases between them. The CDR3 loop reads CASSYRDGYTF. The CDR3 region has the DNA TGTGCCAGCAGTTACAGGGATGGCTACACCTTC.

The chain is built from TRBV21-1 and TRBJ1-1. TRBV21-1 represents a pseudogene. The CDR3 runs to 15 residues. CDR3 amino acids: CASSKVRVGGPEAFF. In nucleotides, the CDR3 is TGTGCCAGCAGCAAAGTTCGAGTTGGAGGCCCTGAAGCTTTCTTT.

The rearrangement uses TRBV27 and TRBJ1-5; D gene ambiguous. CDR3 length equals 15 residues. The ends were cut back, 6 bases at V and 2 bases at J, with 14 bases in the middle. CDR1 and CDR2 (germline): MNHEY, SMNVEV (reference sequence). The CDR3 loop reads CASRRNPAGNQPQHF. CDR3 coding DNA: TGTGCCAGCAGGAGAAACCCCGCGGGCAATCAGCCCCAGCATTTT.

The chain employs TRBV28 and TRBJ1-5; D is perhaps TRBD1 (6 bases). The CDR3 extends over 15 amino acids. Trimming cost V 2 bases and J 7 bases, with 15 bases left between them. CDR1 is MDHEN and CDR2 is SYDVKM in the germline V gene. This chain's CDR3 is CASSLAEGGWQPQHF. CDR3 sequence (DNA): TGTGCCAGCAGTTTAGCTGAGGGGGGCTGGCAGCCCCAGCATTTT. Supplemented by reference TRBV28 and TRBJ1-5, the full variable domain reads DVKVTQSSRYLVKRTGEKVFLECVQDMDHENMFWYRQDPGLGLRLIYFSYDVKMKEKGDIPEGYSVSREKKERFSLILESASTNQTSMYLCASSLAEGGWQPQHFGDGTRLSIL.

The V and J genes are TRBV4-1 and TRBJ1-6; 8 bases fit TRBD1. V trimming: 8 bases; J trimming: 2 bases; junction bases outside the gene matches: 8. The CDR3 consists of 16 residues. Germline CDR1 is MGHRA and CDR2 is YSYEKL. The CDR3 DNA follows: TGCGCCAGCGCCCAGGACAGGGTAACCTATAATTCACCCCTCCACTTT. It yields the protein CASAQDRVTYNSPLHF.

This rearrangement joins TRBV6-5 to TRBJ1-1, with no clear D. The CDR3 totals 16 residues. Per the germline V gene, CDR1 is MNHEY and CDR2 is SVGAGI. The germline V and J ends were trimmed by 4 bases and 4 bases, with 19 bases remaining between them. CDR3 sequence: CASSLGSGSMFTEAFF. DNA for the CDR3: TGTGCCAGCAGTTTAGGGTCGGGTTCAATGTTCACTGAAGCTTTCTTT.

CDR3 bases: TGTGCCAGTAGTATAACAGGGGTTACCTATCAGCCCCAGCATTTT. Its translation: CASSITGVTYQPQHF. This chain connects TRBV19 to TRBJ1-5, with TRBD1 matching 7 bases. The CDR3 is made up of 15 amino acids. Unmatched junction bases numbered 6, after V lost 2 bases and J lost 5 bases. In germline, CDR1 is LNHDA, CDR2 SQIVND (reference sequence).

The CDR3 sequence is CASNTYGYTF. The CDR3 region has the DNA TGTGCCTCGAACACCTATGGCTACACCTTC. V usage is TRBV30 and J usage is TRBJ1-2; D is ambiguous. This CDR3 has 10 residues. V was clipped by 7 bases and J by 4 bases, with 7 bases between them. Germline V gene data show CDR1 as GTSNPN and CDR2 as SVGIG (reference sequence).

The chain carries TRBV6-5 and TRBJ2-1; perhaps TRBD1 as D (6 bases). The germline CDR1 and CDR2 sequences are MNHEY and SVGAGI. V lost 8 bases to trimming and J lost 6 bases, with 17 bases between them. The CDR3 spans 14 residues. Here the CDR3 DNA reads TGTGCCAGCGAACGAGGAGCAGGGGCCAATGAGCAGTTCTTC. Translated: CASERGAGANEQFF.